The 16 T cell receptor beta chains listed next were all sequenced from one sample in a study of blood T cells in healthy people across ages. It was with a sample-barcoded 5' primer and a J-beta primer mix that a second PCR of roughly 6 to 12 cycles was run. TCRdb redid the calling of the 5' RACE reads with MiXCR, one entry per CDR3 protein. The sample records more than 600,000 distinct CDR3 sequences, 25% being singletons. These same records also appear under a second study, on T cells of mothers and their children.

Sequenced material: blood. These receptors were obtained from a boy between 10 and 17 years old in good health.

This clonotype was seen more than once but under ten times. The chain carries TRBV4-2 and TRBJ1-4; D remains ambiguous. Per the germline V gene, CDR1 is LGHNA and CDR2 is YNFKEQ. V lost 0 bases and J 8 bases, leaving 4 bases between the germline ends. This CDR3 is 12 amino acids long. CDR3 coding DNA: TGTGCCAGCAGCCAAGATGGCGAAAAACTGTTTTTT. This encodes CASSQDGEKLFF.

V and J are TRBV6-5 and TRBJ1-1; D unresolved. Trimming removed 8 bases at V and 1 base at J, with 11 bases between. Germline V gene sequence: CDR1 MNHEY, CDR2 SVGAGI. The CDR3 length is 13 residues. In DNA, the CDR3 is TGTGCCAGCCATAAGGTCGGGAACACTGAAGCTTTCTTT. Protein sequence: CASHKVGNTEAFF.

This clonotype has more than one count but fewer than ten. CDR3 region: CAISDPVGAILHEQFF. CDR3 DNA: TGTGCCATCAGCGACCCTGTCGGGGCTATCCTCCATGAGCAGTTCTTC. The V gene is TRBV10-3, the J gene TRBJ2-1; D may be TRBD1 or TRBD2 (5 bases each). The CDR3 has 16 amino acids. Germline assignment: CDR1 ENHRY and CDR2 SYGVKD. Trimming cost V 6 bases and J 8 bases, with 23 bases left between them.

This clonotype has only a few counts. This chain joins TRBV20-1 and TRBJ2-1, with D uncertain. The J call may be wrong; the DNA end is better matched by TRBJ2-5. The germline V gene has CDR1 DFQATT and CDR2 SNEGSKA (reference sequence). There are 11 residues in the CDR3. Written as DNA, the CDR3 is TGCAGTGCTAGTGGACGGTCAGACCAGTACTTC. Its protein is CSASGRSDQYF.

The chain links TRBV7-2 to TRBJ2-1; 16 bases line up with TRBD2. The CDR3 contains 15 residues. Germline V gives CDR1 SGHTA, CDR2 FQGNSA. Germline trimming cut 5 bases from V and 10 bases from J; bases unmatched to any gene: 5. In DNA form, the CDR3 reads TGTGCCAGCAGCCGAGGGACTAGCGGGGGGGGAGAGCAGTTCTTC. Translating it yields CASSRGTSGGGEQFF.

In its sample, this clonotype was seen once. The chain couples TRBV6-5 to TRBJ2-3; 11 bases fit TRBD2. Germline V gene sequence: CDR1 MNHEY, CDR2 SVGAGI. This CDR3 has 17 amino acids. Trimming took 4 bases from V and 1 from J; bases not matched to a gene: 7. Here the CDR3 reads CASSSIELAGGTDTQYF. In DNA form, the CDR3 reads TGTGCCAGCAGTTCAATTGAACTAGCGGGAGGCACAGATACGCAGTATTTT.

There are a few counts of this clonotype. The genes are TRBV7-9 and TRBJ1-4, with 8 bases fitting TRBD1. V shed 5 bases and J 8 bases; nucleotides not matched to a gene: 4. The CDR3 spans 13 residues. CDR1 and CDR2 from the germline V gene are SEHNR and FQNEAQ (reference sequence). CDR3 sequence (DNA): TGTGCCAGCAGCGGACAGGGTTACGAAAAACTGTTTTTT. It codes for CASSGQGYEKLFF.

The chain uses TRBV20-1 and TRBJ1-2; maybe TRBD1 (6 bases). This CDR3 is built from 14 residues. V lost 3 bases to trimming and J lost 6 bases, with 17 bases between them. The germline gives CDR1 DFQATT, CDR2 SNEGSKA (reference sequence). Here the CDR3 DNA reads TGCAGTGCTAGTGAGTGGGCAGGGGTAAATGGCTACACCTTC. Protein sequence: CSASEWAGVNGYTF.

The chain is built from TRBV24-1 and TRBJ2-4; maybe TRBD2 (6 bases). V lost 12 bases to trimming and J lost 0 bases, with 17 bases between them. Germline V gene lookup returns CDR1 KGHDR and CDR2 SFDVKD. This CDR3 has 15 amino acids. In nucleotides, the CDR3 is TGTGCCCTCTTGCGCGGGGTACTAGCCAAAAACATTCAGTACTTC. Amino acids: CALLRGVLAKNIQYF.

The J gene is TRBJ1-1, the V gene TRBV20-1; unclear D gene. CDR3 length equals 12 residues. V lost 2 bases and J lost 4, with 8 bases in between. Germline lookup yields CDR1 DFQATT and CDR2 SNEGSKA (reference sequence). The CDR3 DNA follows: TGCAGTGCTAGACAACCCACCACTGAAGCTTTCTTT. Translating gives CSARQPTTEAFF.

The J gene is TRBJ1-2, the V gene TRBV20-1; 9 bases align to TRBD1. Germline loops: CDR1 DFQATT, CDR2 SNEGSKA (reference sequence). The CDR3 has 12 amino acids. Trimming at V came to 4 bases and at J to 5 bases, leaving 2 bases not matched to a gene. The CDR3 coding sequence is TGCAGTGCTACGGACAGGGGATATGGCTACACCTTC. This translates into CSATDRGYGYTF.

The chain combines TRBV7-3 with TRBJ2-7; D unclear. Germline loops: CDR1 SGHTA, CDR2 FQGTGA. The V and J ends lost 3 bases and 6 bases respectively, with 6 bases between them. There are 11 residues in the CDR3. The CDR3 DNA is TGTGCCAGCAGCTTTATGGGCGAGCAGTACTTC. It is translated as CASSFMGEQYF. Based on the CDR3 plus reference TRBV7-3 and TRBJ2-7, the full variable domain is GAGVSQTPSNKVTEKGKYVELRCDPISGHTALYWYRQSLGQGPEFLIYFQGTGAADDSGLPNDRFFAVRPEGSVSTLKIQRTERGDSAVYLCASSFMGEQYFGPGTRLTVT.

This sequence joins TRBV5-1 and TRBJ2-3; D is unresolved. Germline V CDR1 and CDR2: SGHRS, YFSETQ. V dropped 4 bases and J dropped 3 bases, with 12 bases sitting between them. The CDR3 sequence is 14 residues long. The CDR3: CASSPDLGTDTQYF. The CDR3 DNA follows: TGCGCCAGCAGCCCTGATCTGGGAACAGATACGCAGTATTTT.

This clonotype was observed a few times. The chain couples TRBV29-1 to TRBJ2-5; 8 bases fit TRBD1. The CDR3 consists of 15 residues. The germline gives CDR1 SQVTM, CDR2 ANQGSEA. V lost 1 base and J lost 4; bases outside the gene matches: 8. The CDR3 nucleotides are TGCAGCGTTGAAGGGACAGGGAATTGGAGAGAGACCCAGTACTTC. This sequence encodes CSVEGTGNWRETQYF.

The chain is built from TRBV4-2 and TRBJ2-2; 7 positions match TRBD1. The CDR3 contains 15 residues. V was pared by 4 bases and J by 8 bases, with 10 bases of the junction left unmatched. Germline V gene data show CDR1 as LGHNA and CDR2 as YNFKEQ. The CDR3 nucleotides are TGTGCCAGCAGCCCCGGTGAAAGGGGGCAAGGGGAGCTGTTTTTT. The encoded protein is CASSPGERGQGELFF.

The chain couples TRBV25-1 to TRBJ2-2; no clear D. The CDR3 contains 16 residues. From germline, CDR1 is MGHDK and CDR2 SYGVNS. V lost 6 bases and J 0 bases, leaving 14 bases between the germline ends. The CDR3 nucleotides are TGTGCCAGCAGCGATCGGCCGATCGCGAACACCGGGGAGCTGTTTTTT. The encoded protein is CASSDRPIANTGELFF. The full variable domain, in which reference TRBV25-1 and TRBJ2-2 provide the parts outside the CDR3, is EADIYQTPRYLVIGTGKKITLECSQTMGHDKMYWYQQDPGMELHLIHYSYGVNSTEKGDLSSESTVSRIRTEHFPLTLESARPSHTSQYLCASSDRPIANTGELFFGEGSRLTVL.